This entry features one T cell receptor beta chain sequence. What it binds is not known. TCRdb re-called the RT-PCR reads through MiXCR, storing one row per CDR3 protein. The sample carries about 190,000 distinct CDR3 sequences, approximately 15% recorded once. The length of the CDR3 is 14 residues. V lost 7 bases, J lost 8 bases, and 11 bases stayed unmatched. Germline V gene data show CDR1 as DFQATT and CDR2 as SNEGSKA (reference sequence). These data are taken from a study of response to subunit inactivated influenza vaccine. Whole-study results and caveats: Each seasonal flu vaccination may recruit only limited new T cells, authors suggested.

This material consisted of CD8+ T cells sorted from PBMCs, taken 5 days after vaccination. The chain has TRBV20-1 and TRBJ1-4; TRBD1 aligns across 9 bases. This clonotype was sampled from a man aged 50 or older who received an inactivated influenza vaccine. CDR3 protein: CSGLRTGEGEKLFF. CDR3 coding DNA: TGCAGTGGCCTCCGGACAGGGGAGGGGGAAAAACTGTTTTTT.